This note documents a single T cell receptor beta chain sequence. This CDR3 has 14 amino acids. Trimming removed 6 bases at V and 6 bases at J, with 15 bases between. CDR1 is SGHTA and CDR2 is FQGNSA in the germline V gene. The sample belongs to a study of blood T cell repertoires in COVID-19. Some clones are missing from TCRdb's copy, which holds only in-frame ones; the method was immunoSEQ multiplex PCR. The repertoire holds about 430,000 clones, with about 88% as singletons. The chain carries TRBV7-2 and TRBJ1-5; D might be TRBD1 (5 bases). This receptor was obtained from a woman under 30 who had been exposed to COVID-19. The sample consisted of PBMCs or T cells enriched from blood (not recorded which). CDR3 region: CASRDVGGVQPQHF. The CDR3 bases are TGTGCCAGCAGGGATGTGGGAGGGGTTCAGCCCCAGCATTTT.